These 4 T cell receptor beta chains were all obtained from the same sample, sequenced in a study of tissue T cells after allogeneic stem cell transplantation. The repertoire was sequenced with immunoSEQ multiplex PCR; TCRdb's copy has only in-frame clones and lacks some. The repertoire holds 15,000 to 20,000 clones, with just over 70% as singletons. Sample: spleen. The receptors derive from a female BALB/c mouse in good health. Mouse MHC haplotype: H2-d.

This clone was recorded once. Germline and genes: mouse. Read coverage stops 1 residue before the CDR3 terminus; the germline J gene supplies the remainder. The chain couples TRBV29 to TRBJ1-4; D is perhaps TRBD1 (6 bases). Germline V lookup: CDR1 MSHET, CDR2 SYDVDS. The CDR3 consists of 16 residues. V gave up 3 bases and J gave up 1 base, with 12 bases separating them. The CDR3 is CASSFEGGGSNERLFF. Partial CDR3 DNA: TGTGCTAGCAGTTTCGAGGGGGGGGGTTCCAACGAAAGATTATTT.

Note on this clone: These gene names are mouse names. Read data end 1 residue before the CDR3 end; the end is taken from the germline J gene. V gene TRBV1 combines with J gene TRBJ2-5, with D unresolved. V was shortened by 3 bases and J by 0 bases, with 10 bases between the two germline ends. Per the germline V gene, CDR1 is NSQYPW and CDR2 is LRSPGD (reference sequence). The CDR3 extends over 15 amino acids. CDR3 sequence reads: CTCSATTENQDTQYF. The covered CDR3 bases are TGCACCTGCAGTGCGACCACAGAAAACCAAGACACCCAGTAC.

In the case of this clone: Gene names and germline match the mouse. The read terminates 1 residue before the CDR3 end, so the remaining end is supplied by the germline J gene. This sequence joins TRBV29 and TRBJ2-5, with D possibly being TRBD1 (5 bases). The CDR3 loop spans 14 amino acids. Per germline, CDR1 MSHET and CDR2 SYDVDS. V gave up 3 bases and J gave up 0 bases, with 7 bases separating them. Partial CDR3 DNA: TGTGCTAGCAGTTTTACAGGTAACCAAGACACCCAGTAC. Protein sequence: CASSFTGNQDTQY. The CDR3 in its entirety is CASSFTGNQDTQYF.

Points on this clone: These gene names are mouse names. The read comes to an end 1 residue before the CDR3 does, leaving the germline J gene to fill in the end. The rearrangement links TRBV14 to TRBJ2-5, with TRBD1 matching over 7 bases. Germline V gene lookup returns CDR1 SGHDT and CDR2 FRDEAV. The length of the CDR3 is 13 residues. Trimming took 4 bases from V and 2 from J; bases not matched to a gene: 1. The CDR3 bases that were read are TGTGCCAGCAGTCAGGGGGTCCAAGACACCCAGTAC. As protein: CASSQGVQDTQY. In full, the CDR3 reads CASSQGVQDTQYF. Drawing the rest from reference TRBV14 and TRBJ2-5, the complete variable domain is EAGVTQSPRYAVLQEGQAVSFWCDPISGHDTLYWYQQPRDQGPQLLVYFRDEAVIDNSQLPSDRFSAVRPKGTNSTLKIQSAKQGDTATYLCASSQGVQDTQYFGPGTRLLVL.